This passage covers 25 T cell receptor beta chains from one sample sequenced in a study of identical twins. TCRdb independently ran MiXCR on the 5' RACE reads; one entry per CDR3 protein. The table lists under 250,000 distinct CDR3 sequences, roughly 10% of them singletons, with 4.5% to 5.5% in the top ten. Sample: memory (CD45RO+) T cells sorted from blood. All receptors come from a woman under 30 in good health.

The J gene is TRBJ2-7, the V gene TRBV11-2; 7 nucleotides line up with TRBD2. In germline, CDR1 is SGHAT, CDR2 FQNNGV. The CDR3 consists of 18 residues. V trimming: 3 bases; J trimming: 2 bases; junction bases outside the gene matches: 16. DNA of the CDR3: TGTGCCAGCAGCTTGTCCTTCCCATCGACTAGCTGGACCTACGAGCAGTACTTC. It yields the protein CASSLSFPSTSWTYEQYF.

The chain is built from TRBV28 and TRBJ1-1; D unresolved. The V end lost 3 bases, the J end lost 8 bases, and 13 bases lay between the germline ends. Per the germline V gene, CDR1 is MDHEN and CDR2 is SYDVKM. The CDR3 runs 13 residues. The CDR3 DNA is TGTGCCAGCAGTTTTCTCCTTTCCGGGGAAGCTTTCTTT. Amino acid sequence: CASSFLLSGEAFF.

This clonotype has a handful of counts. The chain joins TRBV3-1 to TRBJ1-1; tentative D call: TRBD1 (5 bases). The V end was cut by 9 bases, the J end by 5 bases, with 10 bases between. CDR1 is LGHDT, CDR2 YNNKEL, per germline (reference sequence). The CDR3 has 11 amino acids. CDR3 residues: CASAGVTEAFF. The CDR3 nucleotides read TGTGCCAGTGCGGGGGTGACTGAAGCTTTCTTT.

This chain connects TRBV20-1 to TRBJ2-5; D is uncertain. Trimming removed 3 bases from V and 2 bases from J, with 13 bases in between. CDR1 is DFQATT, CDR2 SNEGSKA, per germline (reference sequence). The CDR3 extends over 14 amino acids. Here the CDR3 reads CSASPHMAQETQYF. As DNA, the CDR3 is TGCAGTGCTAGTCCCCACATGGCACAAGAGACCCAGTACTTC.

This clonotype has at least ten counts. J is TRBJ2-2 and V is TRBV5-1; the D is unclear. V shed 4 bases and J shed 0 bases, with 10 bases lying between them. This CDR3 is built from 15 residues. Per germline, CDR1 SGHRS and CDR2 YFSETQ. The CDR3 DNA sequence: TGCGCCAGCAGCCTACCAAAGGCGAACACCGGGGAGCTGTTTTTT. It translates to CASSLPKANTGELFF.

This clonotype was seen a handful of times. The chain uses TRBV3-1 and TRBJ2-2, with D unclear. Deletions cut 6 bases from V and 7 bases from J, with 9 bases between. Looked up from germline, CDR1 is LGHDT and CDR2 is YNNKEL (reference sequence). The CDR3 is 12 residues long. The CDR3 DNA is TGTGCCAGCAGTCGGAGTGGCGGGGAGCTGTTTTTT. Its protein is CASSRSGGELFF.

The V and J genes are TRBV15 and TRBJ1-5, with D uncertain. This CDR3 is built from 13 residues. The ends were cut back, 0 bases at V and 4 bases at J, with 4 bases in the middle. Germline values: CDR1 LNHNV, CDR2 YYDKDF (reference sequence). This CDR3 reads CATSREANQPQHF. The CDR3 DNA follows: TGTGCCACCAGCAGAGAGGCAAATCAGCCCCAGCATTTT.

This clonotype was detected a few times. This rearrangement joins TRBV18 to TRBJ2-7, with TRBD2 matching 7 bases. Germline-derived CDR1 and CDR2 are KGHSH and LQKENI. Trimming cost V 1 base and J 0 bases; bases outside gene matches: 6. The CDR3 has 16 residues. As DNA, the CDR3 is TGTGCCAGCTCACCACTGCCAGCGGGACTCTCCTACGAGCAGTACTTC. It yields the protein CASSPLPAGLSYEQYF.

This clonotype was seen at least ten times. The J gene is TRBJ1-1, the V gene TRBV7-2; no clear D gene. The V and J ends lost 4 bases and 0 bases respectively, with 9 bases between them. CDR1 is SGHTA and CDR2 is FQGNSA in the germline V gene. The CDR3 totals 14 residues. CDR3 protein: CASSSYFMNTEAFF. CDR3 in DNA: TGTGCCAGCAGCTCCTACTTCATGAACACTGAAGCTTTCTTT.

The J gene is TRBJ2-3, the V gene TRBV6-2 or TRBV6-3; 8 nucleotides match TRBD2. The V gene end was trimmed by 8 bases and the J gene end by 7 bases; junction bases not matched to a gene: 17. Germline V CDR1 and CDR2: MNHEY, SVGEGT. CDR3 length: 16 amino acids. The CDR3 sequence is CASVGISSGLWHTQYF. The CDR3 DNA sequence: TGTGCCAGCGTGGGCATCTCTAGCGGGCTGTGGCATACGCAGTATTTT.

A few counts support this clonotype. The chain links TRBV5-1 to TRBJ1-5; 10 nucleotides align to TRBD1. The CDR3 contains 16 residues. J gave up 7 bases and V 0 bases, and 7 bases lay outside the gene matches. CDR1 and CDR2 (germline): SGHRS, YFSETQ. In DNA form, the CDR3 reads TGCGCCAGCAGCTTGGGCGGGACAGGGGTTGGCCAGCCCCAGCATTTT. Translating it yields CASSLGGTGVGQPQHF.

The genes are TRBV20-1 and TRBJ2-3, with D unresolved. The germline V gene encodes CDR1 DFQATT and CDR2 SNEGSKA (reference sequence). The CDR3 runs 12 residues. Trimming removed 1 base at V and 2 bases at J, with 4 bases between. CDR3 in amino acids: CSARVNTDTQYF. The CDR3, as DNA: TGCAGTGCTAGAGTTAACACAGATACGCAGTATTTT.

This clonotype was seen a handful of times. The chain combines TRBV10-3 with TRBJ2-7; 10 nucleotides align to TRBD1. Trimming removed 2 bases from V and 7 bases from J; junction bases left unmatched: 5. This CDR3 is 14 amino acids long. Germline V CDR1 and CDR2: ENHRY, SYGVKD. The CDR3 bases are TGTGCCATCAGTGAGCCGGACAGGGGGAGAGAGCAGTACTTC. Translating gives CAISEPDRGREQYF.

This clonotype was observed a handful of times. The gene calls are TRBV7-9 and TRBJ2-1; TRBD1 matches 9 bases. CDR1 is SEHNR and CDR2 is FQNEAQ in the germline V gene (reference sequence). The CDR3 extends over 12 amino acids. The CDR3 DNA is TGTTCCGCCGGGACAGGGAACAATGAGCAGTTCTTC. Translated: CSAGTGNNEQFF.

The V call is TRBV30, the J call TRBJ2-7; no definite D call. The CDR3 length is 16 residues. V was cut by 2 bases and J by 4 bases, with 21 bases left in between. Germline assignment: CDR1 GTSNPN and CDR2 SVGIG (reference sequence). CDR3 sequence: CAWSQSLALPEYEQYF. DNA of the CDR3: TGTGCCTGGAGTCAATCCCTGGCCCTACCGGAATACGAGCAGTACTTC.

This clonotype was recorded at least ten times. This sequence joins TRBV10-2 and TRBJ1-1; 8 bases map to TRBD1. Germline-derived CDR1 and CDR2 are WSHSY and SAAADI. This CDR3 has 14 amino acids. The V and J ends lost 5 bases and 4 bases, in that order; junction bases with no gene match: 6. The CDR3 DNA follows: TGCGCCAGCAGTTTTGACAGGGGTGGCACTGAAGCTTTCTTT. This codes for CASSFDRGGTEAFF.

This clonotype has at least ten counts. This sequence joins TRBV20-1 and TRBJ1-1; D possibly corresponds to TRBD1 (5 bases). The germline V gene has CDR1 DFQATT and CDR2 SNEGSKA (reference sequence). CDR3 size: 14 residues. Trimming took 5 bases from V and 1 from J, leaving 14 bases between them. The CDR3 region has the DNA TGCAGTGCTCGGAAACCAGGGTCGAACACTGAAGCTTTCTTT. It encodes CSARKPGSNTEAFF.

CDR3 in DNA: TGTGCCAGCAGCCTGAGACTGCTACACACAGATACGCAGTATTTT. It codes for CASSLRLLHTDTQYF. The chain has TRBV7-9 and TRBJ2-3, with no clear D. CDR3 length: 15 residues. Germline-derived CDR1 and CDR2 are SEHNR and FQNEAQ (reference sequence). The germline V and J ends were trimmed by 5 bases and 2 bases, with 14 bases remaining between them.

The sample holds many counts of this clonotype. This chain joins TRBV20-1 and TRBJ1-5, with a possible D match to TRBD1 (5 bases). Germline values: CDR1 DFQATT, CDR2 SNEGSKA (reference sequence). Trimming pared 3 bases from V and 4 bases from J, leaving 10 bases between. The CDR3 contains 13 residues. CDR3 coding DNA: TGCAGTGCTAGCCTTTCAGGGAATCAGCCCCAGCATTTT. Encoded protein: CSASLSGNQPQHF.

This clonotype appeared many times. V gene TRBV6-2 or TRBV6-3 combines with J gene TRBJ2-5, with D possibly being TRBD1 or TRBD2 (5 bases each). This CDR3 region has 16 residues. With 5 bases removed from V and 5 bases from J, the gap between germline ends came to 21 bases. In germline, CDR1 is MNHEY, CDR2 SVGEGT. The CDR3, as DNA: TGTGCCAGCAGTCGCATCGCTAGACCGGGGCTGGAGACCCAGTACTTC. The encoded protein is CASSRIARPGLETQYF.

This clonotype was detected many times. V usage is TRBV12-3 or TRBV12-4 and J usage is TRBJ2-3, with D perhaps matching TRBD2 (6 bases). This CDR3 region has 16 residues. V was cut by 2 bases and J by 3 bases, with 15 bases left in between. The CDR3 nucleotides read TGTGCCAGCAGTTTAAGTACCGGGAGAGGGACAGATACGCAGTATTTT. Protein sequence: CASSLSTGRGTDTQYF.

This clonotype was seen repeatedly, ten times or more. CDR3 DNA: TGTGCCAGCAGTGAGACTAGCGGGGTATCCGGGGAGCTGTTTTTT. It translates to CASSETSGVSGELFF. J is TRBJ2-2 and V is TRBV6-4, with 11 bases lining up with TRBD2. There are 15 residues in the CDR3. V lost 3 bases and J lost 6; bases outside the gene matches: 3. Per the germline V gene, CDR1 is MRHNA and CDR2 is SNTAGT.

This chain joins TRBV13 and TRBJ2-5; TRBD2 agrees at 12 bases. The CDR3 loop spans 16 amino acids. The V segment lost 5 bases and the J segment 5 bases; nucleotides outside the gene matches: 9. Germline assignment: CDR1 PRHDT and CDR2 FYEKMQ (reference sequence). CDR3 region: CASSTLAGGRGETQYF. CDR3 DNA: TGTGCCAGCAGCACCCTAGCGGGGGGGAGAGGTGAGACCCAGTACTTC. The complete variable domain, with remaining parts taken from reference TRBV13 and TRBJ2-5, reads AAGVIQSPRHLIKEKRETATLKCYPIPRHDTVYWYQQGPGQDPQFLISFYEKMQSDKGSIPDRFSAQQFSDYHSELNMSSLELGDSALYFCASSTLAGGRGETQYFGPGTRLLVL.

The V and J genes are TRBV24-1 and TRBJ2-3; D remains unclear. Germline V gives CDR1 KGHDR, CDR2 SFDVKD. The CDR3 loop spans 12 amino acids. The V and J ends lost 2 bases and 6 bases respectively, with 5 bases between them. DNA for the CDR3: TGTGCCACCAGTGATTCGAGTGATACGCAGTATTTT. Translated: CATSDSSDTQYF.

This clonotype was picked up many times. This sequence joins TRBV20-1 and TRBJ2-3; TRBD2 matches at 8 bases. The CDR3 contains 16 residues. Germline CDR1 and CDR2: DFQATT and SNEGSKA (reference sequence). V gave up 0 bases and J gave up 5 bases; unmatched junction bases: 10. The CDR3: CSARDDAGGSRDTQYF. CDR3 sequence (DNA): TGCAGTGCTAGAGATGACGCGGGAGGTTCGAGAGATACGCAGTATTTT.